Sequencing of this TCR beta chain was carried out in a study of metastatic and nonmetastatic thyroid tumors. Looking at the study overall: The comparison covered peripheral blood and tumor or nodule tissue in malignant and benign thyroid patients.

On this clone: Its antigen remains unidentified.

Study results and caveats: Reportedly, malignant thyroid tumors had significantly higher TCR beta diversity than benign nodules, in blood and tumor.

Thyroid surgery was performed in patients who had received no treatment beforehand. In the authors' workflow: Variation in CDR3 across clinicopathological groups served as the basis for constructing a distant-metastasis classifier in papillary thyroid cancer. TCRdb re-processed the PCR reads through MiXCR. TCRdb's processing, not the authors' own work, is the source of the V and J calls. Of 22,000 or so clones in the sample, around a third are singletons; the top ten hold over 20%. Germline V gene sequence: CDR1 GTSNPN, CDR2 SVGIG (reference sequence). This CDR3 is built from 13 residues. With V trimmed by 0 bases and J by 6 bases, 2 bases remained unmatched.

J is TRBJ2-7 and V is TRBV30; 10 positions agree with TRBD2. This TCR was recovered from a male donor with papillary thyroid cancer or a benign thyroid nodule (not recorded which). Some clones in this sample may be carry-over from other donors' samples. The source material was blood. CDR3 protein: CAWSVLAGVEQYF. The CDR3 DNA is TGTGCCTGGAGTGTTCTAGCGGGAGTCGAGCAGTACTTC.